These 4 T cell receptor beta chains came from one sample sequenced in a study of T cell responses to AZD1222 COVID-19 vaccine. The method was immunoSEQ multiplex PCR; TCRdb's version includes in-frame clones alone and lacks a portion of them. This sample has about 120,000 clones, with roughly 88% found just once. Sample: peripheral blood, taken on day 0 of AZD1222 vaccination. Receptors were obtained from an adult in good health.

The rearrangement uses TRBV6-2 or TRBV6-3 and TRBJ2-7; no reliable D call. The ends were cut back, 4 bases at V and 3 bases at J, with 16 bases in the middle. The CDR3 consists of 15 residues. CDR1 is MNHEY, CDR2 SVGEGT, per germline. Here the CDR3 DNA reads TGTGCCAGCAGTTCAACGGGCCAAGGCCACTACGAGCAGTACTTC. It encodes CASSSTGQGHYEQYF.

The chain has TRBV6-5 and TRBJ1-1; D is possibly TRBD1 (5 bases). Germline V lookup: CDR1 MNHEY, CDR2 SVGAGI. This CDR3 is 12 amino acids long. Trimming shortened V by 7 bases and J by 12 bases, and 18 bases separated the two germline ends. CDR3 in DNA: TGTGCCAGCAACCCCTCCGCACGGGGGACTTTCTTT. Translation gives CASNPSARGTFF.

This chain uses TRBV29-1 with TRBJ2-7, with D possibly called TRBD1 or TRBD2 (5 bases each). Trimming removed 0 bases at V and 7 bases at J, with 25 bases between. The CDR3 consists of 17 residues. Germline V gene data show CDR1 as SQVTM and CDR2 as ANQGSEA. The CDR3 sequence: CSVEDPVCFRDEGEQYF. CDR3 DNA: TGCAGCGTTGAAGATCCGGTTTGTTTCAGGGATGAGGGTGAGCAGTACTTC.

The rearrangement uses TRBV15 and TRBJ1-1; 8 bases align to TRBD1. Germline assignment: CDR1 LNHNV and CDR2 YYDKDF (reference sequence). The CDR3 has 14 residues. The V and J ends lost 2 bases and 4 bases, in that order; junction bases with no gene match: 3. The CDR3, as DNA: TGTGCCACCAGCAGATCAGGGGGCCTCACTGAAGCTTTCTTT. Translation gives CATSRSGGLTEAFF.